This TCR beta chain was found in a study of blood T cell repertoires in COVID-19. Whole-study context: Some COVID-19 samples were acute and others convalescent; all came from the United States, Italy and Spain.

The length of the CDR3 is 14 residues. The V segment lost 3 bases and the J segment 4 bases; nucleotides outside the gene matches: 4. Germline V gene lookup returns CDR1 SEHNR and CDR2 FQNEAQ (reference sequence). In the original processing: It was from reference gene primer amplification that nucleated cell counts were estimated. Some clones are missing from TCRdb's copy, which holds only in-frame ones; the method was immunoSEQ multiplex PCR. V, J and clone size were drawn from that table, and D and trimming were deduced from the DNA. The sample holds more than 100,000 clones; around three quarters are singletons and the top ten take 3% to 4.5%.

The chain couples TRBV7-9 to TRBJ1-1; 8 bases are shared with TRBD1. The source of this sequence is a woman of 80 years or more with acute or convalescent COVID-19. The specimen was peripheral blood. Here the CDR3 reads CASSFGTGSTEAFF. The CDR3 DNA reads TGTGCCAGCAGCTTTGGGACAGGAAGCACTGAAGCTTTCTTT.